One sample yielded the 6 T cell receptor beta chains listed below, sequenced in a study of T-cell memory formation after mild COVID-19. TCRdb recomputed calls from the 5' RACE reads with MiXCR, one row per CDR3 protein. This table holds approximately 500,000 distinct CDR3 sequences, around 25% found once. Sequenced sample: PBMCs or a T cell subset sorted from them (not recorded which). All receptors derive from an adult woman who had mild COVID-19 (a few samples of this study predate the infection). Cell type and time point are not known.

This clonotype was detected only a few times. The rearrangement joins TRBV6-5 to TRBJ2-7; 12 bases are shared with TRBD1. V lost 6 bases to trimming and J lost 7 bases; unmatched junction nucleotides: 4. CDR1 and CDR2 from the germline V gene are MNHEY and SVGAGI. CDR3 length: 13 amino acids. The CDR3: CASSRDRGREQYF. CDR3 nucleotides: TGTGCCAGCAGCCGGGACAGGGGGCGAGAGCAGTACTTC.

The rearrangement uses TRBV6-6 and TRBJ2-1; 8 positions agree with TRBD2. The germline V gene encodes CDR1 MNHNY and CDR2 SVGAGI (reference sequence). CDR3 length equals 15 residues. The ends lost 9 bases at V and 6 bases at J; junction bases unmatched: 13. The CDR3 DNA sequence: TGTGCCAGTATGCGCAGCAGCGGGAGTGGCAATGAGCAGTTCTTC. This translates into CASMRSSGSGNEQFF.

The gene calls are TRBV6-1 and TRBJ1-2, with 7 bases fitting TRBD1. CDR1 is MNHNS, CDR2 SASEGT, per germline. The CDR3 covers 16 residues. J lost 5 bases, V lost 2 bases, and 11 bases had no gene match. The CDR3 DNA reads TGTGCCAGCAGTGAACTTAGGCAGGGGGATCGGTATGGCTACACCTTC. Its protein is CASSELRQGDRYGYTF.

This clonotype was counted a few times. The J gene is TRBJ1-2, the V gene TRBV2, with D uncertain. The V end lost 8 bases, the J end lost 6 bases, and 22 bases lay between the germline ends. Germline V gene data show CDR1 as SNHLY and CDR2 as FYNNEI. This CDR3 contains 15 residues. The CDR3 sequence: CASATEPLHVNGYTF. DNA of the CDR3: TGTGCCAGCGCGACGGAACCCCTACATGTCAATGGCTACACCTTC.

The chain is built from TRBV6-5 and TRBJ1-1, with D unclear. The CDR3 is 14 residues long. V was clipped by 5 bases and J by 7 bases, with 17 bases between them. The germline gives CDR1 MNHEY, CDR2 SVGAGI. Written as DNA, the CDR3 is TGTGCCAGCAGTCAACAAAGTACCGGGCGTGAAGCTTTCTTT. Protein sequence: CASSQQSTGREAFF.

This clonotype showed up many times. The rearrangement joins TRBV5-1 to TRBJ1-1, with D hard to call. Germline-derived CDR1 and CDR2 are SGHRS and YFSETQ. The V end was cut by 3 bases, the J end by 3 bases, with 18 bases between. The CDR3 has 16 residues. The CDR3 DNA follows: TGCGCCAGCAGCTACAGAGGGAGTCTTCGGGACACTGAAGCTTTCTTT. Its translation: CASSYRGSLRDTEAFF.